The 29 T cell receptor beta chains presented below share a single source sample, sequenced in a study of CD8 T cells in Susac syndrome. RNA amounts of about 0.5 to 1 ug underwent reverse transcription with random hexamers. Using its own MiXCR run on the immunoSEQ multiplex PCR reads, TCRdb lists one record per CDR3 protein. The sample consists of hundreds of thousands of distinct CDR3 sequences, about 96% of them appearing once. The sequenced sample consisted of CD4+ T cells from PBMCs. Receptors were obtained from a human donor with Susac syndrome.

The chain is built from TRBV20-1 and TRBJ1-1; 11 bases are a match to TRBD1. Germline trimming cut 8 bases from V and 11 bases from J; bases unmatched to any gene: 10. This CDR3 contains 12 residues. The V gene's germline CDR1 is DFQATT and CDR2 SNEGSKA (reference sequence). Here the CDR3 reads CSTRDRGSVAFF. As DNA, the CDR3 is TGCAGTACCAGGGACAGGGGGAGCGTTGCTTTCTTT.

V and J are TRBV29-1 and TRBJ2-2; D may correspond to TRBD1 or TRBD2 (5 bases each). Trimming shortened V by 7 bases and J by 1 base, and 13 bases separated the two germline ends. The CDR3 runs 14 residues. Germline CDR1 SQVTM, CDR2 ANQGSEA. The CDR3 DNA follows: TGCAGCGCTTATACGGGACGGAACACCGGGGAGCTGTTTTTT. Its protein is CSAYTGRNTGELFF.

The CDR3 region has the DNA TGCGCCAGACAGGGGCTAGGGCAAGAGACCCAGTACTTC. Residues: CARQGLGQETQYF. The chain is built from TRBV5-1 and TRBJ2-5; 7 bases align to TRBD1. Looked up from germline, CDR1 is SGHRS and CDR2 is YFSETQ. V shed 8 bases, J shed 2 bases, and the junction held 6 bases outside the gene matches. This CDR3 region has 13 residues.

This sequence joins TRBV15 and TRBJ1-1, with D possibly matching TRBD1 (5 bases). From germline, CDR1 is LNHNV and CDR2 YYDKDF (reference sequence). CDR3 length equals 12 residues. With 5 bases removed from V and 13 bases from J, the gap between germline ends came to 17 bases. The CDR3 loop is CATSARTGGDFF. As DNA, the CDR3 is TGTGCCACCAGCGCCCGTACGGGGGGAGATTTCTTT. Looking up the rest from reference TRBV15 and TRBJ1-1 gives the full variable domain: DAMVIQNPRYQVTQFGKPVTLSCSQTLNHNVMYWYQQKSSQAPKLLFHYYDKDFNNEADTPDNFQSRRPNTSFCFLDIRSPGLGDTAMYLCATSARTGGDFFGQGTRLTVV.

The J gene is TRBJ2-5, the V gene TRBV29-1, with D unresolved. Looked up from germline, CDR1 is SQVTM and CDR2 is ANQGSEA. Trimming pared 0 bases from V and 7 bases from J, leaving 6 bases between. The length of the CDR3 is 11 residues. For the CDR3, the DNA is TGCAGCGTTGAAGACCCACGGACCCAGTACTTC. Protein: CSVEDPRTQYF.

This CDR3 is CSAIPPGTEAYNEQFF. The CDR3 coding sequence is TGCAGTGCCATACCCCCCGGGACGGAGGCATACAATGAGCAGTTCTTC. This sequence joins TRBV20-1 and TRBJ2-1; D is possibly TRBD1 or TRBD2 (5 bases each). Germline lookup yields CDR1 DFQATT and CDR2 SNEGSKA (reference sequence). Between the trimmed V and J ends, which lost 6 bases and 4 bases, there was a span of 22 bases. This CDR3 is 16 amino acids long.

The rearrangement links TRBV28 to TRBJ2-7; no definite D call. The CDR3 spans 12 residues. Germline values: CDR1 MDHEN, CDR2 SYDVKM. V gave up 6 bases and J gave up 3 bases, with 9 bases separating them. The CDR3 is CASRSQVYEQYF. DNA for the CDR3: TGTGCCAGCAGGTCGCAGGTCTACGAGCAGTACTTC. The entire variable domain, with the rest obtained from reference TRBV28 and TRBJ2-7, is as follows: DVKVTQSSRYLVKRTGEKVFLECVQDMDHENMFWYRQDPGLGLRLIYFSYDVKMKEKGDIPEGYSVSREKKERFSLILESASTNQTSMYLCASRSQVYEQYFGPGTRLTVT.

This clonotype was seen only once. CDR3 protein: CASSQDTGLAGRRFF. The CDR3 nucleotides are TGTGCCAGCAGCCAAGATACCGGACTAGCGGGACGGAGGTTCTTC. The chain is built from TRBV3-1 and TRBJ2-1, with 12 bases identical to TRBD2. Germline-derived CDR1 and CDR2 are LGHDT and YNNKEL (reference sequence). The CDR3 runs to 15 residues. V gave up 0 bases and J gave up 15 bases; unmatched junction bases: 9.

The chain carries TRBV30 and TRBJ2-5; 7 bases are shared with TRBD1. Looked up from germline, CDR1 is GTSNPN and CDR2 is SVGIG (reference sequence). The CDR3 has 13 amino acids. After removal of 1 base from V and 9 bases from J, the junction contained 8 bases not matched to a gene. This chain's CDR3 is CAWSGQGFEAQYF. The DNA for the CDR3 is TGTGCCTGGAGTGGACAGGGTTTTGAGGCCCAGTACTTC.

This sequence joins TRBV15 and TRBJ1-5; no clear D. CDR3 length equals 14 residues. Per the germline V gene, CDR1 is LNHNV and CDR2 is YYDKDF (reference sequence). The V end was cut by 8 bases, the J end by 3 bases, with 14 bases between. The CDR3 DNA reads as TGTGCCACCCAAATCGGACGGGCCAATCAGCCCCAGCATTTT. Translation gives CATQIGRANQPQHF.

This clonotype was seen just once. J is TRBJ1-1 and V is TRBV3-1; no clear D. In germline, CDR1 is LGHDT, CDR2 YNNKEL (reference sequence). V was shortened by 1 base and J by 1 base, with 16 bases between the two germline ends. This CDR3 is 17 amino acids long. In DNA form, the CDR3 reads TGTGCCAGCAGCCAAGTTATCGGCGGCTTAAGGAACACTGAAGCTTTCTTT. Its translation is CASSQVIGGLRNTEAFF.

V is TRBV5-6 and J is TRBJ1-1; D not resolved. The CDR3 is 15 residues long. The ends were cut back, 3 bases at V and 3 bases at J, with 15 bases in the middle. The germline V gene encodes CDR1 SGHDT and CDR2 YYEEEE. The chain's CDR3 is CASSWGDIGDTEAFF. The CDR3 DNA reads TGTGCCAGCAGCTGGGGTGATATTGGGGACACTGAAGCTTTCTTT. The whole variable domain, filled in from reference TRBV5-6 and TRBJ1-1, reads DAGVTQSPTHLIKTRGQQVTLRCSPKSGHDTVSWYQQALGQGPQFIFQYYEEEERQRGNFPDRFSGHQFPNYSSELNVNALLLGDSALYLCASSWGDIGDTEAFFGQGTRLTVV.

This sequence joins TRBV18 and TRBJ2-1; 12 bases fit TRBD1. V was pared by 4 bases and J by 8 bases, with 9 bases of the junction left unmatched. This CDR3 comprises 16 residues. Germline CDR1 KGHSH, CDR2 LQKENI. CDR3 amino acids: CASSLRGTGGVDEQFF. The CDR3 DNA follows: TGTGCCAGCTCACTACGGGGGACAGGGGGCGTCGATGAGCAGTTCTTC. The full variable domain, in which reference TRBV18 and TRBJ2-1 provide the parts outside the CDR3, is NAGVMQNPRHLVRRRGQEARLRCSPMKGHSHVYWYRQLPEEGLKFMVYLQKENIIDESGMPKERFSAEFPKEGPSILRIQQVVRGDSAAYFCASSLRGTGGVDEQFFGPGTRLTVL.

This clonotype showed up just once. The CDR3 spells CASTPGMRDYGYTF. The CDR3 DNA reads TGTGCCAGCACCCCTGGGATGAGGGACTATGGCTACACCTTC. This rearrangement joins TRBV12-3 or TRBV12-4 to TRBJ1-2; D is unresolved. The CDR3 runs to 14 residues. V dropped 7 bases and J dropped 3 bases, with 15 bases sitting between them.

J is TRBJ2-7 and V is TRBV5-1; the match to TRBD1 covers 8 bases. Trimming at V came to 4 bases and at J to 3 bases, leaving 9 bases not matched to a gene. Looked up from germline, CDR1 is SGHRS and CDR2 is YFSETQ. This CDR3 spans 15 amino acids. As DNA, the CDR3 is TGCGCCAGCAGCCCCGGACAGGGCGGGGACTACGAGCAGTACTTC. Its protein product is CASSPGQGGDYEQYF.

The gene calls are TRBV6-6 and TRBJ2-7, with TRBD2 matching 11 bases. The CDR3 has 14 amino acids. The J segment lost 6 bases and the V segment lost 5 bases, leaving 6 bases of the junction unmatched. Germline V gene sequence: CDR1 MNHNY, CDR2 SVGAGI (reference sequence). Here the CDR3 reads CASSALAGGTEQYF. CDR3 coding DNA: TGTGCCAGCAGTGCCCTAGCGGGAGGAACCGAGCAGTACTTC.

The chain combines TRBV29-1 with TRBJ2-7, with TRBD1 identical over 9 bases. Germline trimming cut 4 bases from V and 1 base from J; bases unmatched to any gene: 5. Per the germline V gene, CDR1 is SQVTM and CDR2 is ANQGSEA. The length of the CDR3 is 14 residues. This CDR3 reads CSVARDRVSYEQYF. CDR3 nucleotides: TGCAGCGTTGCGCGGGACAGGGTTTCCTACGAGCAGTACTTC.

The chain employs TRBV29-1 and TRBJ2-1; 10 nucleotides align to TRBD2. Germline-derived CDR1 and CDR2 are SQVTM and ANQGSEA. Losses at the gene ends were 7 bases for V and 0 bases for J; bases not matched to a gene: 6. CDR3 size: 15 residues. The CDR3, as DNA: TGCAGCGCCACTAGCGGGGCAAGCTCCTACAATGAGCAGTTCTTC. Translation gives CSATSGASSYNEQFF.

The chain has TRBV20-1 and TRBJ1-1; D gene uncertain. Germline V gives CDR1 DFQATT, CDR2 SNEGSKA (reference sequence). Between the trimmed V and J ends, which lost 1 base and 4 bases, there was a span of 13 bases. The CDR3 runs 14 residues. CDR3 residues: CSARAADVPTEAFF. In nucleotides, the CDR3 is TGCAGTGCTAGAGCTGCTGACGTTCCCACTGAAGCTTTCTTT.

CDR3 coding DNA: TGTGCCACCAGCAGTGGCCCCGGGAGCTCCTACGAGCAGTACTTC. This gives the protein CATSSGPGSSYEQYF. The chain has TRBV15 and TRBJ2-7, with D possibly TRBD2 on 6 matching bases. The CDR3 has 15 amino acids. Germline lookup yields CDR1 LNHNV and CDR2 YYDKDF (reference sequence). V gave up 3 bases and J gave up 0 bases, with 12 bases separating them.

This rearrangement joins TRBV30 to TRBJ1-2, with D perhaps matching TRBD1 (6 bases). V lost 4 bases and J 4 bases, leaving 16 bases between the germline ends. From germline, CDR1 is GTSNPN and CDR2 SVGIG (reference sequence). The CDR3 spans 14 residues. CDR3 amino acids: CAWKEDRTLYGYTF. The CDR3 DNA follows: TGTGCCTGGAAGGAGGACAGAACTCTCTATGGCTACACCTTC.

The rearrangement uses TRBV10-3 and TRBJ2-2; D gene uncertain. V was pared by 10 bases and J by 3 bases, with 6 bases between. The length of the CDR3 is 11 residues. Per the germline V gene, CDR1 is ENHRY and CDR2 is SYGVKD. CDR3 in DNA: TGTGCCACCGACGACACCGGGGAGCTGTTTTTT. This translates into CATDDTGELFF.

The CDR3 DNA reads TGCAGCGTTGTAACGGGGCTCCAGAGTCTGTTTTTT. Translating it yields CSVVTGLQSLFF. This chain uses TRBV29-1 with TRBJ1-4; D might be TRBD1 (5 bases). The V gene lost 4 bases and the J gene lost 14 bases, with 17 bases spanning the gap. The CDR3 contains 12 residues. In germline, CDR1 is SQVTM, CDR2 ANQGSEA. Full variable domain (remainder filled in from reference TRBV29-1 and TRBJ1-4): SAVISQKPSRDICQRGTSLTIQCQVDSQVTMMFWYRQQPGQSLTLIATANQGSEATYESGFVIDKFPISRPNLTFSTLTVSNMSPEDSSIYLCSVVTGLQSLFFGSGTQLSVL.

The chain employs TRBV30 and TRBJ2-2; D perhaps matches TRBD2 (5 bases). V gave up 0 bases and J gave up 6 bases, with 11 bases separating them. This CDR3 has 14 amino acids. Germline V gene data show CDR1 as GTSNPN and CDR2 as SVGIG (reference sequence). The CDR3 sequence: CAWSVHPDSGELFF. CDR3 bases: TGTGCCTGGAGTGTACATCCGGACTCCGGGGAGCTGTTTTTT.

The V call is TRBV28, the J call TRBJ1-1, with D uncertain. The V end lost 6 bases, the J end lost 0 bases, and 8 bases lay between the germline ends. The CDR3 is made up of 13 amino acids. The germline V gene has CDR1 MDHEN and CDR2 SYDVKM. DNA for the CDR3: TGTGCCAGCAGGACGGTCCTGAACACTGAAGCTTTCTTT. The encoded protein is CASRTVLNTEAFF.

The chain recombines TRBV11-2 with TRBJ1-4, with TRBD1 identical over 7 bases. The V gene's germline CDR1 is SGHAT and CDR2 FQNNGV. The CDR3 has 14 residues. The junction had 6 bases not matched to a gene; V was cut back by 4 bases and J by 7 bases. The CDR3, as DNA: TGTGCCAGCAGCTCGACAGGGCGAGGTGAAAAACTGTTTTTT. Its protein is CASSSTGRGEKLFF.

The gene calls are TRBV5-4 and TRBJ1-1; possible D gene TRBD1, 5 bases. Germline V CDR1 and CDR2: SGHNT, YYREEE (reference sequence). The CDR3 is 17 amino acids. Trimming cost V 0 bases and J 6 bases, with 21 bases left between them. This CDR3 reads CASSLGLLGGTDAEAFF. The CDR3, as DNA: TGTGCCAGCAGCTTGGGTTTACTTGGGGGTACGGACGCTGAAGCTTTCTTT.

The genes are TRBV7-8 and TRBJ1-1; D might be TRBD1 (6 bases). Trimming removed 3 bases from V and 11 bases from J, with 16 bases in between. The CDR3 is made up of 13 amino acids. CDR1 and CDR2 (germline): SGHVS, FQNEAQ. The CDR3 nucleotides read TGTGCCAGCAGCTTCAGGGACACAGGAGGGGCTTTCTTT. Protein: CASSFRDTGGAFF. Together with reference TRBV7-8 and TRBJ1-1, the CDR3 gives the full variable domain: GAGVSQSPRYKVAKRGQDVALRCDPISGHVSLFWYQQALGQGPEFLTYFQNEAQLDKSGLPSDRFFAERPEGSVSTLKIQRTQQEDSAVYLCASSFRDTGGAFFGQGTRLTVV.

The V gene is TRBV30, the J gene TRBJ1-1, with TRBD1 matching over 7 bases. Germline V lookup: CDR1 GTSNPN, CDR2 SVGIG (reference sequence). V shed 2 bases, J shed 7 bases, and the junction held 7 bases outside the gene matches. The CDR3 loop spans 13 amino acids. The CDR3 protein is CAWSNRGTGEAFF. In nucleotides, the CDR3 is TGTGCCTGGAGTAACAGGGGTACCGGTGAAGCTTTCTTT.